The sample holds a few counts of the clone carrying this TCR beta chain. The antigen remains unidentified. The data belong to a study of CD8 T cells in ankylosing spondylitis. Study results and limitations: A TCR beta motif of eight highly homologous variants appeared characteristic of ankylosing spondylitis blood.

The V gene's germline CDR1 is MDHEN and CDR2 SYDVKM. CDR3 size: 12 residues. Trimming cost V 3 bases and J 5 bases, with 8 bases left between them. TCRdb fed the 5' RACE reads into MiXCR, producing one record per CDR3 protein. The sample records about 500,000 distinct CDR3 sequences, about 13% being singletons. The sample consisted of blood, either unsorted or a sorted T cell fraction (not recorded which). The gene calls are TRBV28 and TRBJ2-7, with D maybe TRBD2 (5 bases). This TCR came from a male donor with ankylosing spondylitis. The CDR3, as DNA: TGTGCCAGCAGTTTCCTCGGGAACGAGCAGTACTTC. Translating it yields CASSFLGNEQYF. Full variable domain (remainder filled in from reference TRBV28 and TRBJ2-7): DVKVTQSSRYLVKRTGEKVFLECVQDMDHENMFWYRQDPGLGLRLIYFSYDVKMKEKGDIPEGYSVSREKKERFSLILESASTNQTSMYLCASSFLGNEQYFGPGTRLTVT.